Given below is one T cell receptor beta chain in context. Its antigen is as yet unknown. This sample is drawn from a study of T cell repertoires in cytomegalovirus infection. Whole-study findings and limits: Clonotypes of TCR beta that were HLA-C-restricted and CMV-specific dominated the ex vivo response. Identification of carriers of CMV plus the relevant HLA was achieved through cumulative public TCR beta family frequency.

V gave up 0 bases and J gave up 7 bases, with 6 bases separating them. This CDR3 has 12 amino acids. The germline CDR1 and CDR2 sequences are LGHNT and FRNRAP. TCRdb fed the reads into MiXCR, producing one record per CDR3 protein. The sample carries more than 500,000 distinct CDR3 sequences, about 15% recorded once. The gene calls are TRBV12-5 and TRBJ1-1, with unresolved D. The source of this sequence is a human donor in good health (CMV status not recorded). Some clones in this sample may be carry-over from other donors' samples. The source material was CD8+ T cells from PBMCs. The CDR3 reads CASGLVYNEAFF. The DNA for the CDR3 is TGTGCTAGTGGTTTGGTATACAATGAAGCTTTCTTT.